These 16 T cell receptor beta chains were sequenced from one sample in a study of memory CD4+ T cells and cytomegalovirus serostatus. The sort gate was single viable CD3+CD4+CD8-CD45RO+ cells for memory CD4+ T cells. Sequenced by immunoSEQ multiplex PCR; TCRdb stores in-frame clones only, minus some. The sample holds approximately 61,000 clones, 82% seen once. What was sequenced was memory CD4+ T cells from blood. These receptors came from an adult in good health and CMV-seronegative.

The rearrangement joins TRBV6-1 to TRBJ2-5; no reliable D call. Trimming pared 8 bases from V and 1 base from J, leaving 14 bases between. Germline V gene lookup returns CDR1 MNHNS and CDR2 SASEGT. The CDR3 sequence is 14 residues long. The chain's CDR3 is CASARRGSQETQYF. For the CDR3, the DNA is TGTGCCAGCGCCAGGAGAGGTTCCCAAGAGACCCAGTACTTC.

The gene calls are TRBV19 and TRBJ1-1; a weak D match, TRBD1 (6 bases). With 5 bases removed from V and 5 bases from J, the gap between germline ends came to 27 bases. The CDR3 covers 18 residues. Germline CDR1 reads LNHDA; CDR2 reads SQIVND (reference sequence). CDR3: CASSVGSGGALGGTEAFF. CDR3 bases: TGTGCCAGTAGTGTTGGATCCGGGGGGGCTCTCGGAGGGACTGAAGCTTTCTTT.

The chain links TRBV11-2 to TRBJ1-2; perhaps TRBD1 as D (6 bases). The ends were cut back, 4 bases at V and 4 bases at J, with 13 bases in the middle. Germline lookup yields CDR1 SGHAT and CDR2 FQNNGV. The CDR3 extends over 14 amino acids. CDR3 DNA sequence: TGTGCCAGCAGCTCGAACAGGGACCGCTATGGCTACACCTTC. Its protein is CASSSNRDRYGYTF.

V and J are TRBV6-1 and TRBJ2-5; D could derive from TRBD1 or TRBD2 (6 bases each). This CDR3 region has 16 residues. Trimming shortened V by 4 bases and J by 6 bases, and 21 bases separated the two germline ends. From germline, CDR1 is MNHNS and CDR2 SASEGT. The CDR3 coding sequence is TGTGCCAGCAGTGGAGGGGGAGCGGGTTTCAGGAAGACCCAGTACTTC. Its translation: CASSGGGAGFRKTQYF.

The chain recombines TRBV4-2 with TRBJ2-1, with 11 bases that match TRBD2. Germline lookup yields CDR1 LGHNA and CDR2 YNFKEQ. The CDR3 contains 21 residues. Trimming took 1 base from V and 4 from J; bases not matched to a gene: 18. CDR3 bases: TGTGCCAGCAGCCAAGCCCAAAGCACCCCCGGGACTAGCGGAGCTTACAATGAGCAGTTCTTC. Its translation: CASSQAQSTPGTSGAYNEQFF.

V is TRBV5-1 and J is TRBJ1-2; no firm D call. From germline, CDR1 is SGHRS and CDR2 YFSETQ. The CDR3 length is 15 residues. The V end was cut by 1 base, the J end by 4 bases, with 14 bases between. The CDR3 DNA reads TGCGCCAGCAGCTTGACAGCTCAGGTTGGCTATGGCTACACCTTC. It specifies CASSLTAQVGYGYTF. Full variable domain (rest looked up from reference TRBV5-1 and TRBJ1-2): KAGVTQTPRYLIKTRGQQVTLSCSPISGHRSVSWYQQTPGQGLQFLFEYFSETQRNKGNFPGRFSGRQFSNSRSEMNVSTLELGDSALYLCASSLTAQVGYGYTFGSGTRLTVV.

V is TRBV5-6 and J is TRBJ2-3, with 7 bases fitting TRBD1. The trim removed 0 bases at V and 1 base at J, leaving 5 bases unmatched. The CDR3 consists of 16 residues. Per germline, CDR1 SGHDT and CDR2 YYEEEE. CDR3: CASSLAPGTGTDTQYF. The CDR3 DNA reads as TGTGCCAGCAGCTTGGCCCCCGGGACAGGCACAGATACGCAGTATTTT.

V gene TRBV9 combines with J gene TRBJ1-3, with TRBD1 matching over 8 bases. Losses at the gene ends were 3 bases for V and 0 bases for J; bases not matched to a gene: 5. The germline V gene encodes CDR1 SGDLS and CDR2 YYNGEE. The CDR3 runs 16 residues. In DNA form, the CDR3 reads TGTGCCAGCAGCGCAGGACAGGGCCGCTCTGGAAACACCATATATTTT. Its translation: CASSAGQGRSGNTIYF.

The chain links TRBV10-1 to TRBJ2-3; TRBD2 matches at 7 bases. The germline V gene encodes CDR1 WNHNN and CDR2 SYGVQD (reference sequence). The CDR3 extends over 16 amino acids. V lost 4 bases to trimming and J lost 5 bases; unmatched junction nucleotides: 12. CDR3: CASSGGAAGERDTQYF. DNA of the CDR3: TGCGCCAGCAGTGGGGGAGCGGCGGGAGAACGAGATACGCAGTATTTT.

V is TRBV20-1 and J is TRBJ2-5, with no clear D. The CDR3 has 11 residues. From germline, CDR1 is DFQATT and CDR2 SNEGSKA (reference sequence). Trimming pared 3 bases from V and 5 bases from J, leaving 7 bases between. The CDR3 DNA sequence: TGCAGTGCTAGGACGGGCGAGACCCAGTACTTC. This sequence encodes CSARTGETQYF.

V gene TRBV5-1 combines with J gene TRBJ1-2; D call uncertain. This CDR3 spans 12 amino acids. Germline CDR1 SGHRS, CDR2 YFSETQ. V shed 4 bases and J shed 8 bases, with 12 bases lying between them. CDR3 DNA sequence: TGCGCCAGCAGCCCCGACGCTTTAGGCTACACCTTC. This sequence encodes CASSPDALGYTF. Full variable domain (missing parts from reference TRBV5-1 and TRBJ1-2): KAGVTQTPRYLIKTRGQQVTLSCSPISGHRSVSWYQQTPGQGLQFLFEYFSETQRNKGNFPGRFSGRQFSNSRSEMNVSTLELGDSALYLCASSPDALGYTFGSGTRLTVV.

J is TRBJ2-7 and V is TRBV10-3; 10 bases match TRBD1. Trimming removed 5 bases from V and 2 bases from J; junction bases left unmatched: 6. This CDR3 contains 15 residues. Looked up from germline, CDR1 is ENHRY and CDR2 is SYGVKD. The CDR3 DNA sequence: TGTGCCATCAGTTTGACAGGGGGCCCAGCCTACGAGCAGTACTTC. The encoded protein is CAISLTGGPAYEQYF.

The chain recombines TRBV6-6 with TRBJ1-1, with D possibly TRBD1 on 5 matching bases. The CDR3 runs 12 residues. V lost 8 bases and J lost 5, with 12 bases in between. Per the germline V gene, CDR1 is MNHNY and CDR2 is SVGAGI (reference sequence). CDR3 in amino acids: CASRREGTEAFF. The CDR3 region has the DNA TGTGCCAGCCGAAGGGAGGGGACTGAAGCTTTCTTT.

The chain links TRBV19 to TRBJ2-3; D is uncertain. The germline V and J ends were trimmed by 3 bases and 1 base, with 8 bases remaining between them. Germline CDR1 is LNHDA and CDR2 is SQIVND (reference sequence). The CDR3 is 14 amino acids. The CDR3, as DNA: TGTGCCAGTAGTATGCGTGGGGGCACAGATACGCAGTATTTT. Amino acid sequence: CASSMRGGTDTQYF.

The V gene is TRBV5-5, the J gene TRBJ2-2, with 10 bases that match TRBD2. Losses at the gene ends were 4 bases for V and 2 bases for J; bases not matched to a gene: 5. Germline V gene data show CDR1 as SGHKS and CDR2 as YYEKEE (reference sequence). This CDR3 is 16 amino acids long. Written as DNA, the CDR3 is TGTGCCAGCAGCCCCAGGACTAGCGGAAACACCGGGGAGCTGTTTTTT. Its translation is CASSPRTSGNTGELFF.

This chain links TRBV5-1 with TRBJ1-6; D not resolved. Trimming shortened V by 0 bases and J by 0 bases, and 7 bases separated the two germline ends. The V gene's germline CDR1 is SGHRS and CDR2 YFSETQ. The CDR3 spans 16 residues. This CDR3 reads CASSLGSRSYNSPLHF. CDR3 nucleotides: TGCGCCAGCAGCTTGGGCAGCCGCTCCTATAATTCACCCCTCCACTTT.